This T cell receptor beta chain was recovered during a study of T cells after yellow fever vaccination. CDR3 size: 16 residues. V lost 4 bases to trimming and J lost 4 bases, with 17 bases between them. The germline gives CDR1 KGHDR, CDR2 SFDVKD. One entry per CDR3 protein results from TCRdb running MiXCR on the 5' RACE reads. The table lists about 180,000 distinct CDR3 sequences, approximately 6.2% of them singletons. The source is a man younger than 35 who received the YFV17D yellow fever vaccine. Here the sequenced sample was CD4+ T cells sorted from PBMCs, taken on the day of the first yellow fever vaccination. The gene calls are TRBV24-1 and TRBJ2-3, with D perhaps TRBD2 (7 bases). CDR3 bases: TGTGCCACCAGTGAGGCCCAGGGGAGGGACCCAGATACGCAGTATTTT. Protein: CATSEAQGRDPDTQYF.